The rows below give T cell receptor beta chains drawn from one sample of a study of early T cells in non-severe SARS-CoV-2 infection. MiXCR was run by TCRdb on the 5' RACE reads, yielding one entry per CDR3 protein. The table records roughly 45,000 distinct CDR3 sequences, about 4% of them present only once. The sequencing input was whole blood. The receptors were gathered from an adult who was a healthcare worker with PCR-confirmed SARS-CoV-2 infection or an uninfected control (not recorded which). CDR3s include the opening cysteine and the closing phenylalanine or tryptophan. The D gene is left open where the match is weak. Clone size is given for some rows only: seen once, a few or many times, or a class if the clone is expanded.

NA	NA	18	TRBV18	TRBJ2-7	TGTGCCAGCTCACCCCCCGCGGGAGGGGGACAGGGTCTTGGGGAGCAGTACTTC	CASSPPAGGGQGLGEQYF
NA	many	15	TRBV9	TRBJ1-5	TGTGCCAGCAGCCCAGATGGACGGGAAACTCAGCCCCAGCATTTT	CASSPDGRETQPQHF
TRBD1	few	14	TRBV7-9	TRBJ2-7	TGTGCCAGCAGCTTAGGGGGGACAGGCCAGGAGCAGTACTTC	CASSLGGTGQEQYF
TRBD2	many	17	TRBV4-2	TRBJ2-3	TGTGCCAGCAGCCCCTCAGGCACTAGCGGGGGCACAGATACGCAGTATTTT	CASSPSGTSGGTDTQYF
TRBD2	few	15	TRBV11-3	TRBJ2-1	TGTGCCAGCAGCGCTCTAGCGGGGGGAAACAATGAGCAGTTCTTC	CASSALAGGNNEQFF
TRBD2	many	21	TRBV7-2	TRBJ2-3	TGTGCCAGCGTTCGAGCTGGACTAGCGATTTCCCAAGAAACTAGCACAGATACGCAGTATTTT	CASVRAGLAISQETSTDTQYF
TRBD1	many	12	TRBV6-2/TRBV6-3	TRBJ2-7	TGTGCCAGCAGCGATCTTGGGACAGTTCTAGTCTTC	CASSDLGTVLVF
NA	NA	14	TRBV7-8	TRBJ2-7	TGTGCCAGCAGCTTAACGGAACAGACCTACGAGCAGTACTTC	CASSLTEQTYEQYF
TRBD2	many	13	TRBV6-1	TRBJ2-7	TGTGCCAGCCAGAGCGGGGGGTCCTACGAGCAGTACTTC	CASQSGGSYEQYF
NA	NA	16	TRBV19	TRBJ2-7	TGTGCCAGTAGTGCTTCCGGGACGGCCAGCTCCTACGAGCAGTACTTC	CASSASGTASSYEQYF
NA	NA	14	TRBV10-3	TRBJ2-3	TGTGCCATCAGTACGGGAGCGGGCACAGATACGCAGTATTTT	CAISTGAGTDTQYF
TRBD1	many	14	TRBV30	TRBJ1-5	TGTGCCTGGAGTCAGGGGGGACAGGAACAGCCCCAGCATTTT	CAWSQGGQEQPQHF
NA	few	14	TRBV20-1	TRBJ1-4	TGCAGTGCTAGAGATCAGGGAGGGAATGAAAAACTGTTTTTT	CSARDQGGNEKLFF
NA	many	14	TRBV3-1	TRBJ2-7	TGTGCCAGCAGCCAAGATCTAAGCCTCTACGAGCAGTACTTC	CASSQDLSLYEQYF
NA	NA	13	TRBV2	TRBJ2-3	TGTGCCAGCCCCCCAGGCGAGGCAGATACGCAGTATTTT	CASPPGEADTQYF
NA	many	19	TRBV7-9	TRBJ1-1	TGTGCCAGCAGCCCCCACCCAAGGACTTCATCACGAATGAACACTGAAGCTTTCTTT	CASSPHPRTSSRMNTEAFF
NA	few	15	TRBV9	TRBJ2-3	TGTGCCAGCAGCGTAGAGGGACCTAGCACAGATACGCAGTATTTT	CASSVEGPSTDTQYF
NA	many	13	TRBV14	TRBJ1-5	TGTGCCAGCAGCCCACAGGGCGATCAGCCCCAGCATTTT	CASSPQGDQPQHF
NA	NA	15	TRBV7-9	TRBJ2-7	TGTGCCAGCAGCTTAAGGGATGCCGGGAAGGGCGAGCAGTACTTC	CASSLRDAGKGEQYF
NA	few	14	TRBV5-5	TRBJ2-3	TGTGCCAGCAGCTTCCTCAGGGAGGCAGATACGCAGTATTTT	CASSFLREADTQYF
NA	few	12	TRBV27	TRBJ1-5	TGTGCCAGCAGCTCCGGGGGGCAGCCCCAGCATTTT	CASSSGGQPQHF